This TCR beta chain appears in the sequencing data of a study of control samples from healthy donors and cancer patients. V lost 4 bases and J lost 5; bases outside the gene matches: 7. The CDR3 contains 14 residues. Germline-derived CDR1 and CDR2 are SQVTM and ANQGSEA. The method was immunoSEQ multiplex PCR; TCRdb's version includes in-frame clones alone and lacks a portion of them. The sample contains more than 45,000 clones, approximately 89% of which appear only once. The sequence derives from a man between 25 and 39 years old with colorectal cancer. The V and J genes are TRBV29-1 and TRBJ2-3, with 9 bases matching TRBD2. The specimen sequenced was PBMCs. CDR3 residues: CSVGAAGGRDTQYF. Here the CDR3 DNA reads TGCAGCGTTGGAGCGGCGGGGGGGAGAGATACGCAGTATTTT.